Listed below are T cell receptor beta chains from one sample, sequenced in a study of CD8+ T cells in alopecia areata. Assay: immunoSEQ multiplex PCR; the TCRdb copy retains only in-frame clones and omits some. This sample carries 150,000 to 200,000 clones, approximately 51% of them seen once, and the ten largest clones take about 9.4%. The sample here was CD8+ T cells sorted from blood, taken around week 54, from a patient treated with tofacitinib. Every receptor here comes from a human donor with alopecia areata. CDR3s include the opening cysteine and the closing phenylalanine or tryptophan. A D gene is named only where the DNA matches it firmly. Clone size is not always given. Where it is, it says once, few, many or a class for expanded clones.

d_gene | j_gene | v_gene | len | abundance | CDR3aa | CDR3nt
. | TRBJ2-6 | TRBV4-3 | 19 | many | CASSQEMAVRGSGANVLTF | TGCGCCAGCAGCCAAGAAATGGCGGTCAGGGGCTCTGGGGCCAACGTCCTGACTTTC
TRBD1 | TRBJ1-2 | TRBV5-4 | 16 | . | CASSSNRGEAIYGYTF | TGTGCCAGCAGCTCGAACAGGGGGGAGGCCATCTATGGCTACACCTTC
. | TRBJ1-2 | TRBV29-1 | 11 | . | CSALTDYGYTF | TGCAGCGCCCTGACTGATTATGGCTACACCTTC
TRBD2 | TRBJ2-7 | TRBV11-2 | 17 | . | CASSTPRVQRGSYEQYF | TGTGCCAGCAGCACCCCGAGGGTCCAGCGGGGATCCTACGAGCAGTACTTC
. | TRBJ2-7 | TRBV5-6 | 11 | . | CASRNRDEQYF | TGTGCCAGCAGAAATCGGGACGAGCAGTACTTC
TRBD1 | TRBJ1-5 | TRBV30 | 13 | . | CAWSAGQGQPQHF | TGTGCCTGGAGTGCGGGACAGGGTCAGCCCCAGCATTTT
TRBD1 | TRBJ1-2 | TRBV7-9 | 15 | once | CASSFGTGGNYGYTF | TGTGCCAGCAGCTTCGGGACAGGGGGAAACTATGGCTACACCTTC
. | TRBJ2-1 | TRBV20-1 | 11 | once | CSGSSYNEQFF | TGCAGTGGAAGCTCCTACAATGAGCAGTTCTTC
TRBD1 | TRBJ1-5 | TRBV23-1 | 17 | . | CASSQGTGKGGNQPQHF | TGCGCCAGCAGCCAAGGGACAGGAAAAGGGGGCAATCAGCCCCAGCATTTT
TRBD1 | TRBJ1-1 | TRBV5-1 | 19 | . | CASSLAMTGARLLNTEAFF | TGCGCCAGCAGCTTGGCGATGACAGGGGCCCGTCTGCTGAACACTGAAGCTTTCTTT
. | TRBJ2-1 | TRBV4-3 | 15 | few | CASSQDPGEVDEQFF | TGCGCCAGCAGCCAAGATCCCGGGGAGGTTGATGAGCAGTTCTTC
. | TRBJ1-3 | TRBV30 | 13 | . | CAWRGAGGNTIYF | TGTGCCTGGAGAGGGGCCGGGGGAAACACCATATATTTT
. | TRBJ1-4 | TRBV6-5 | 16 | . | CASSYSSPATNEKLFF | TGTGCCAGCAGTTACTCATCGCCTGCAACTAATGAAAAACTGTTTTTT
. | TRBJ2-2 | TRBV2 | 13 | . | CASSPGTHGELFF | TGTGCCAGCAGTCCCGGGACCCACGGGGAGCTGTTTTTT
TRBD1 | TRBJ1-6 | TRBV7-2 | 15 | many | CASSSQGGRNSPLHF | TGTGCCAGCAGCTCCCAGGGGGGGCGGAATTCACCCCTCCACTTT
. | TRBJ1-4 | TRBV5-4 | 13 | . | CASSPGTNEKLFF | TGTGCCAGCAGCCCCGGGACAAATGAAAAACTGTTTTTT
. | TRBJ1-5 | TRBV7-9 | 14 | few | CASSFSESNQPQHF | TGTGCCAGCAGCTTCTCAGAAAGCAATCAGCCCCAGCATTTT
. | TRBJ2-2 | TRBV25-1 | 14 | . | CASSEPGATGELFF | TGTGCCAGCAGTGAACCAGGGGCCACCGGGGAGCTGTTTTTT
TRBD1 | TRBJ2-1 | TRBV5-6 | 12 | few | CASSLEGQGEFF | TGTGCCAGCAGCTTGGAGGGACAGGGGGAGTTCTTC
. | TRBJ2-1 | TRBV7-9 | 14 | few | CASSSRGVEGEQFF | TGTGCCAGCAGCTCCCGAGGAGTGGAAGGGGAGCAGTTCTTC
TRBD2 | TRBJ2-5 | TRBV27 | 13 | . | CASSQTSRETQYF | TGTGCCAGCAGTCAGACTAGCAGAGAGACCCAGTACTTC
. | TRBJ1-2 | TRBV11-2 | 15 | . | CASSFLQGSYYGYTF | TGTGCCAGCAGCTTTTTACAGGGATCCTACTATGGCTACACCTTC
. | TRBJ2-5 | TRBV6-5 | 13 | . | CAVQGVGEETQYF | TGTGCCGTACAGGGTGTTGGTGAAGAGACCCAGTACTTC
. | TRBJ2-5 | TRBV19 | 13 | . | CASSIDTEETQYF | TGTGCCAGTAGTATAGACACGGAAGAGACCCAGTACTTC
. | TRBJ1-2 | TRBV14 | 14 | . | CASSQSRFKGGYTF | TGTGCCAGCTCCCAGAGCAGGTTCAAGGGAGGCTACACCTTC
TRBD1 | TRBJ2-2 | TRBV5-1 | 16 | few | CASSFPGTANTGELFF | TGCGCCAGCAGCTTCCCCGGGACAGCGAACACCGGGGAGCTGTTTTTT
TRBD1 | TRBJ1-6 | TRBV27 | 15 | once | CASSLGTGPNSPLHF | TGTGCCAGCAGTTTAGGGACAGGGCCAAATTCACCCCTCCACTTT
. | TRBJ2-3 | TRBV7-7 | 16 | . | CASSPWDSLGADTQYF | TGTGCTAGCAGCCCTTGGGACTCCCTCGGCGCAGATACGCAGTATTTT
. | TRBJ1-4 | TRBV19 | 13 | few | CASQVYHGEKLFF | TGTGCCAGCCAAGTATATCATGGTGAAAAACTGTTTTTT
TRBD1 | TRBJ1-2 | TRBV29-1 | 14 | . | CSVVDRGSNYGYTF | TGCAGCGTTGTGGACAGGGGGAGTAACTATGGCTACACCTTC
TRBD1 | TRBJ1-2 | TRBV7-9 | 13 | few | CASSRGQGVGYTF | TGTGCCAGCAGCCGTGGACAGGGCGTAGGCTACACCTTC
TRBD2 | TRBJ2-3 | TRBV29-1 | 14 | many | CSVDNGGGADTQYF | TGCAGCGTTGATAATGGCGGGGGGGCAGATACGCAGTATTTT
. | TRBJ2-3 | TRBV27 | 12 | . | CASSTDTDTQYF | TGTGCCAGCAGTACTGATACAGATACGCAGTATTTT
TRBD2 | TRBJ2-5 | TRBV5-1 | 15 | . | CASSTSGTAAETQYF | TGCGCCAGCAGCACTAGCGGGACAGCTGCGGAGACCCAGTACTTC
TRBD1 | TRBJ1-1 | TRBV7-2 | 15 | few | CASSYLQGVVTEAFF | TGTGCCAGCAGCTACCTACAGGGGGTGGTCACTGAAGCTTTCTTT
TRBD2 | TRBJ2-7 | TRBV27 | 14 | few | CASSLGTTAREQYF | TGTGCCAGCAGTCTAGGGACTACCGCGAGGGAGCAGTACTTC
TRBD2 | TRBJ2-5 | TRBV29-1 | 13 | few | CSVLSASGETQYF | TGCAGCGTTCTATCGGCTAGCGGGGAGACCCAGTACTTC
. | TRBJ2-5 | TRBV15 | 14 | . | CATSRVPRQETQYF | TGTGCCACCAGCAGAGTACCGCGCCAAGAGACCCAGTACTTC
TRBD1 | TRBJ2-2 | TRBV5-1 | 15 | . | CASSMGQEPTGELFF | TGCGCCAGCAGCATGGGACAGGAGCCGACCGGGGAGCTGTTTTTT
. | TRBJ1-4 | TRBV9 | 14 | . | CASSVDATNEKLFF | TGTGCCAGCAGCGTAGACGCAACTAATGAAAAACTGTTTTTT
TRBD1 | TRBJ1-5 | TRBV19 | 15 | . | CASSIRTGGIQPQHF | TGTGCCAGTAGTATCAGGACAGGGGGTATCCAGCCCCAGCATTTT
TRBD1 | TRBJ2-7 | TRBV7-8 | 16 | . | CASSFLRGRGTYEQYF | TGTGCCAGCAGCTTTCTCAGGGGGCGGGGAACCTACGAGCAGTACTTC
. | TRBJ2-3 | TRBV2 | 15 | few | CASSEGRGGTDTQYF | TGTGCCAGCAGTGAAGGCAGGGGAGGCACAGATACGCAGTATTTT
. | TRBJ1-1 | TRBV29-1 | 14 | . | CSVSLGPTNTEAFF | TGCAGCGTATCACTGGGACCGACGAACACTGAAGCTTTCTTT
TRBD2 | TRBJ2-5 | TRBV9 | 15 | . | CASSGTSGGSETQYF | TGTGCCAGCAGCGGGACTAGCGGGGGCTCAGAGACCCAGTACTTC
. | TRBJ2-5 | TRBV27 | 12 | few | CASSPSTETQYF | TGTGCCAGCAGTCCTAGCACTGAGACCCAGTACTTC
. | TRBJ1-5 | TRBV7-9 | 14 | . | CASSFVGGNQPQHF | TGTGCCAGCAGCTTCGTCGGGGGCAATCAGCCCCAGCATTTT
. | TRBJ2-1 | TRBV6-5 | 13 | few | CASSVRGFNEQFF | TGTGCCAGCAGCGTTCGGGGGTTCAATGAGCAGTTCTTC
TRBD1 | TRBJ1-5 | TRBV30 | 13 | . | CAWSRGLDQPQHF | TGTGCCTGGTCGAGGGGGCTCGATCAGCCCCAGCATTTT
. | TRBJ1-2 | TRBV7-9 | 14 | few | CASSLGTTNYGYTF | TGTGCCAGCAGCTTAGGTACCACTAACTATGGCTACACCTTC
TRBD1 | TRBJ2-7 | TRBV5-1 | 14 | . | CASSTDRGQHEQYF | TGCGCCAGCAGCACGGACAGGGGGCAACACGAGCAGTACTTC
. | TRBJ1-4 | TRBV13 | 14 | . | CASSLRQQTEKLFF | TGTGCCAGCAGCTTAAGACAACAAACTGAAAAACTGTTTTTT
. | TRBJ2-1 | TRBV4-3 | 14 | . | CASSQSGGYNEQFF | TGCGCCAGCAGCCAATCCGGGGGCTACAATGAGCAGTTCTTC
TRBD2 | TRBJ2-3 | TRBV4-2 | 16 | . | CASSQVLAGEGDTQYF | TGTGCCAGCAGCCAAGTACTAGCGGGGGAGGGTGATACGCAGTATTTT
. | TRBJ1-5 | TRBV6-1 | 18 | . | CASSEGKLGGYSNQPQHF | TGTGCCAGCAGTGAAGGAAAACTCGGGGGGTATAGCAATCAGCCCCAGCATTTT